This TCR beta chain was identified during a study of shared T cell receptors in the human thymus. The J segment lost 8 bases and the V segment lost 0 bases, leaving 9 bases of the junction unmatched. This CDR3 spans 17 amino acids. Germline CDR1 is LNHNV and CDR2 is YYDKDF (reference sequence). This clone was seen a single time. Data came from immunoSEQ multiplex PCR; TCRdb stores just in-frame clones and leaves some out. The data contain about 540,000 clones, about four fifths of them singletons. The sample was also reused in another study, on human thymus T cells.

This TCR was recovered from a boy under three years old with a congenital heart defect. This chain uses TRBV15 with TRBJ2-1; 11 nucleotides align to TRBD2. The sequenced sample was thymocytes. This CDR3 reads CATSRDLVLAGGHEQFF. The CDR3 region has the DNA TGTGCCACCAGCAGAGATCTGGTATTAGCGGGAGGGCATGAGCAGTTCTTC. The full variable domain, with the rest looked up from reference TRBV15 and TRBJ2-1, is DAMVIQNPRYQVTQFGKPVTLSCSQTLNHNVMYWYQQKSSQAPKLLFHYYDKDFNNEADTPDNFQSRRPNTSFCFLDIRSPGLGDTAMYLCATSRDLVLAGGHEQFFGPGTRLTVL.